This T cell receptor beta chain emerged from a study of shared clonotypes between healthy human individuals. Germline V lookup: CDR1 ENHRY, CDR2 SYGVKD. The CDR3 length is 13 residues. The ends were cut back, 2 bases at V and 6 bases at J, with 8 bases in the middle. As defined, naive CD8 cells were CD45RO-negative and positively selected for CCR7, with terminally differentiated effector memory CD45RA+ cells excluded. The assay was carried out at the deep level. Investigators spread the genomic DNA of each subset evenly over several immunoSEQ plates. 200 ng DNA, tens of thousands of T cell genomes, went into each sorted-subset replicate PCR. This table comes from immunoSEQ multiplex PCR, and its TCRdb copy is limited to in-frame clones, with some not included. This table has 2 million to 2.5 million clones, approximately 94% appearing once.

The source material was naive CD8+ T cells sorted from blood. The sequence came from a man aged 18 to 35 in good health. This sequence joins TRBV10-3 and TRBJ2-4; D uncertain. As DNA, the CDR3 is TGTGCCATCAGTGAGGGTGAGGTAAACATTCAGTACTTC. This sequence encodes CAISEGEVNIQYF.